This T cell receptor (beta chain) was sequenced for a study of shared clonotypes between healthy human individuals. Background on the study: Those who served as donors were a couple of women and a few men between the ages of 18 and 49.

To note about this clone: Its antigen is as yet unknown.

General study results and limits: Estimated richness was generally greater in naive than memory subsets. A reduction in generation probabilities was seen for non-shared clonotypes relative to those shared by all four donors.

The table came from immunoSEQ multiplex PCR; TCRdb's copy has only in-frame clones and leaves some out. The data show 2,500,000 or so clones, approximately 93% seen once. Material for sequencing was naive CD4+ T cells from PBMCs. Regarding subset: CD45RA+ positively selected. This TCR was sampled from a man aged 18 to 30 in good health. Some clones in this sample may be carry-over from other donors' samples.

DNA of the CDR3: TGTGCCAGCAGTCTTCGCCAGAACTATGGCTACACCTTC. Amino acid sequence: CASSLRQNYGYTF. The chain has TRBV2 and TRBJ1-2, with D unresolved. V was shortened by 5 bases and J by 2 bases, with 9 bases between the two germline ends. CDR3 length equals 13 residues. The V gene's germline CDR1 is SNHLY and CDR2 FYNNEI.